This TCR beta chain was obtained from a study of blood T cells in healthy people across ages. A sample-barcoded 5' primer and a J-beta primer mix were used in a second PCR of about 7 to 12 cycles. TCRdb re-analysed the 5' RACE reads in MiXCR, keeping a single row per CDR3 protein. The sample carries hundreds of thousands of distinct CDR3 sequences, 40% to 50% recorded once. V gave up 8 bases and J gave up 7 bases, with 18 bases separating them. This CDR3 has 14 residues. Germline loops: CDR1 MNHEY, CDR2 SVGEGT. The specimen sequenced was blood. The chain is built from TRBV6-2 or TRBV6-3 and TRBJ1-5; the D gene is possibly TRBD1 (6 bases). The TCR was taken from a man in his fifties or sixties in good health. CDR3 loop: CASFGGAVGQPQHF. In nucleotides, the CDR3 is TGTGCCAGCTTTGGGGGCGCAGTAGGACAGCCCCAGCATTTT.